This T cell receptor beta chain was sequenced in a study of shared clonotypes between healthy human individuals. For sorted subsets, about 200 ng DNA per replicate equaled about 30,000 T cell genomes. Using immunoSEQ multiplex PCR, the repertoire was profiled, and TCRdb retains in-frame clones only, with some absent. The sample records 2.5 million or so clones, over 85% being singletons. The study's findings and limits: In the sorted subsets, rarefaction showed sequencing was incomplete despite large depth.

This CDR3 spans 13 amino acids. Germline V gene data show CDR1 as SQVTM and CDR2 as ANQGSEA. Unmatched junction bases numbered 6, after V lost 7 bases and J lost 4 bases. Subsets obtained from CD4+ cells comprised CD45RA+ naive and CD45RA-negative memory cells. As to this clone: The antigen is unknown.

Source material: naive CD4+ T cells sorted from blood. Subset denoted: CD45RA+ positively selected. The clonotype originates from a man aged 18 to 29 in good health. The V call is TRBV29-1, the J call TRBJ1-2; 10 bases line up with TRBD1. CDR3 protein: CSADRGHGYGYTF. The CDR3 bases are TGCAGCGCCGACAGGGGGCACGGCTATGGCTACACCTTC.